Listed below are T cell receptor beta chains from one sample, sequenced in a study of blood T cell repertoires in COVID-19. Profiled with immunoSEQ multiplex PCR; TCRdb holds only in-frame clones, not every one. The sample records 150,000 to 200,000 clones, 65% to 90% being singletons. Specimen: peripheral blood. The source is a man in his fifties or sixties with acute or convalescent COVID-19. The CDR3 runs from the conserved cysteine through the conserved F or W. D genes are given only for firm matches. Part of the rows lack a size; the others show once, few, many or a class for expanded clones.

d_call	clone_size	v_call	j_call	cdr3_aa	cdr3_nt
NA	NA	TRBV4-1	TRBJ1-5	CASSQEGAVVIQPQHF	TGCGCCAGCAGCCAAGAGGGGGCTGTAGTTATTCAGCCCCAGCATTTT
NA	NA	TRBV6-5	TRBJ2-5	CASSTQGQETQYF	TGTGCCAGCTCAACACAGGGACAAGAGACCCAGTACTTC
NA	NA	TRBV10-3	TRBJ2-2	CAISRTGELFF	TGTGCCATCAGCAGGACCGGGGAGCTGTTTTTT
TRBD2	NA	TRBV7-9	TRBJ2-3	CASSLEAGGTDTQYF	TGTGCCAGCAGCTTAGAAGCGGGAGGGACAGATACGCAGTATTTT
NA	NA	TRBV4-1	TRBJ2-7	CASSQYNEQYF	TGCGCCAGCAGCCAATACAACGAGCAGTACTTC
NA	NA	TRBV7-3	TRBJ2-5	CASSSSQETQYF	TGTGCCAGCAGCTCATCCCAAGAGACCCAGTACTTC
NA	NA	TRBV27	TRBJ2-1	CASSFRRINEQFF	TGTGCCAGCAGTTTCCGGAGGATCAATGAGCAGTTCTTC
TRBD1	NA	TRBV18	TRBJ1-5	CASSLDRDQPQHF	TGTGCCAGCTCCCTGGACAGGGATCAGCCCCAGCATTTT
NA	NA	TRBV3-1/TRBV3-2	TRBJ1-2	CASSHTSNYGYTF	TGTGCCAGCAGCCACACTTCTAACTATGGCTACACCTTC
NA	NA	TRBV4-2	TRBJ2-6	CASSQGQGGVNVLTF	TGTGCCAGCAGCCAAGGGCAGGGGGGAGTCAACGTCCTGACTTTC
TRBD1	NA	TRBV29-1	TRBJ2-3	CSVLRQGSTDTQYF	TGCAGCGTTCTAAGACAGGGTAGCACAGATACGCAGTATTTT
NA	NA	TRBV4-1	TRBJ1-6	CASSQDSQSSYNSPLHF	TGCGCCAGCAGCCAAGATAGCCAGAGCTCCTATAATTCACCCCTCCACTTT
TRBD2	once	TRBV7-3	TRBJ2-7	CASSLGTNYEQYF	TGTGCCAGCAGCTTAGGGACTAACTACGAGCAGTACTTC
TRBD1	NA	TRBV5-1	TRBJ2-6	CASPPRPRQGDSPSGANVLTF	TGCGCCAGCCCCCCCAGACCTAGACAGGGCGATTCCCCCTCTGGGGCCAACGTCCTGACTTTC
NA	few	TRBV15	TRBJ1-5	CATRTRGSNQPQHF	TGTGCCACCAGGACCCGGGGGAGCAATCAGCCCCAGCATTTT
TRBD2	NA	TRBV4-1	TRBJ2-1	CASSQAQPGLAIGPYNEQFF	TGCGCCAGCAGCCAAGCGCAACCGGGACTAGCGATCGGTCCCTACAATGAGCAGTTCTTC